This is a list of T cell receptor beta chains from one sample in a study of shared clonotypes between healthy human individuals. Assay: immunoSEQ multiplex PCR; the TCRdb copy retains only in-frame clones and omits some. This sample has fewer than 550,000 clones, with about 79% found just once. Sequenced input: PBMCs. The receptors were sampled from a woman aged 40 to 50 in good health. Some clones in this sample may be carry-over from other donors' samples. The CDR3 runs from the conserved cysteine through the conserved F or W. The D gene is left open where the match is weak. Clone sizes are given selectively: once, few, many, or a class where the clone is expanded.

>TRBV7-2|-|TRBJ2-7|-
CASSLVATYEQYF
TGTGCCAGCAGCTTAGTGGCCACCTACGAGCAGTACTTC
>TRBV19|TRBD2|TRBJ2-2|-
CASSRPGLAVNTGELFF
TGTGCCAGTAGTAGACCGGGACTAGCGGTTAACACCGGGGAGCTGTTTTTT
>TRBV30|-|TRBJ1-4|-
CAPRSGRGNEKLFF
TGTGCCCCTCGTTCCGGGCGAGGTAATGAAAAACTGTTTTTT
>TRBV29-1|-|TRBJ2-3|-
CSVVSVVADTQYF
TGCAGCGTTGTTTCGGTAGTGGCAGATACGCAGTATTTT
>TRBV5-1|-|TRBJ2-7|-
CASSLSASYEQYF
TGCGCCAGCAGCTTAAGCGCTTCCTACGAGCAGTACTTC
>TRBV29-1|-|TRBJ1-2|-
CSVDKGVGDYGYTF
TGCAGCGTTGATAAGGGGGTTGGGGACTATGGCTACACCTTC
>TRBV5-1|-|TRBJ1-4|once
CASSLGRGTNEKLFF
TGCGCCAGCAGCTTGGGCAGGGGAACTAATGAAAAACTGTTTTTT
>TRBV11-2|-|TRBJ2-2|-
CASSLRSAKNTGELFF
TGTGCCAGCAGCCTAAGGTCGGCCAAAAACACCGGGGAGCTGTTTTTT
>TRBV2|TRBD1|TRBJ2-3|-
CASSEVTGGTQYF
TGTGCCAGCAGTGAAGTAACAGGGGGTACGCAGTATTTT
>TRBV4-1|-|TRBJ2-2|-
CASSQLDIVSTGELFF
TGCGCCAGCAGCCAACTAGATATCGTAAGCACCGGGGAGCTGTTTTTT
>TRBV5-4|-|TRBJ1-3|-
CASSSGTGVSGNTIYF
TGTGCCAGCAGCTCGGGGACCGGAGTTTCTGGAAACACCATATATTTT
>TRBV4-2|-|TRBJ2-5|-
CASSRGLRDRLETQYF
TGTGCCAGCAGCCGGGGTCTCAGGGACCGCCTGGAGACCCAGTACTTC
>TRBV5-1|TRBD2|TRBJ2-1|few
CASSLTGTSGFNEQFF
TGCGCCAGCAGCCTCACCGGGACTAGCGGGTTCAATGAGCAGTTCTTC
>TRBV11-2|-|TRBJ2-7|-
CASSLDGGRAFEQYF
TGTGCCAGCAGCTTAGACGGGGGGCGCGCTTTCGAGCAGTACTTC
>TRBV4-3|-|TRBJ1-2|once
CASSPGRRAGYTF
TGCGCCAGCAGCCCCGGGCGGAGGGCTGGCTACACCTTC
>TRBV11-3|TRBD2|TRBJ2-3|-
CASSLGLAGQADTQYF
TGTGCCAGCAGCTTGGGACTAGCGGGACAGGCAGATACGCAGTATTTT
>TRBV18|-|TRBJ1-4|-
CASSPGQGEKLFF
TGTGCCAGCTCACCGGGGCAGGGTGAAAAACTGTTTTTT
>TRBV6-1|TRBD2|TRBJ2-3|few
CASTLPSGRGDTQYF
TGTGCCAGCACCTTGCCCAGCGGGAGAGGGGATACGCAGTATTTT
>TRBV29-1|-|TRBJ1-1|once
CSVGRDEAFF
TGCAGCGTAGGGAGGGACGAAGCTTTCTTT
>TRBV19|TRBD2|TRBJ2-1|-
CASSSLAGAHKDEQFF
TGTGCCAGTAGTTCTTTAGCGGGAGCCCATAAGGATGAGCAGTTCTTC
>TRBV28|TRBD1|TRBJ1-3|-
CASINRGSSGNTIYF
TGTGCCAGCATCAACAGGGGGAGTTCTGGAAACACCATATATTTT
>TRBV5-3|TRBD1|TRBJ2-7|-
CASSRGQGKNEQYF
TGTGCCAGCAGCCGGGGACAGGGGAAAAACGAGCAGTACTTC
>TRBV27|TRBD2|TRBJ2-1|many
CASSSYLAGGYNEQFF
TGTGCCAGCAGTTCCTATTTAGCGGGAGGATACAATGAGCAGTTCTTC
>TRBV11-3|TRBD1|TRBJ2-5|-
CASSLGWQGGETQYF
TGTGCCAGCAGCTTAGGTTGGCAAGGGGGCGAGACCCAGTACTTC
>TRBV5-1|-|TRBJ2-2|-
CASSPRGDHTGELFF
TGCGCCAGCAGCCCCCGCGGGGACCACACCGGGGAGCTGTTTTTT
>TRBV10-2|-|TRBJ1-1|few
CASSEVAADTEAFF
TGCGCCAGCAGTGAGGTGGCAGCTGACACTGAAGCTTTCTTT
>TRBV18|TRBD2|TRBJ2-7|once
CASHPTSGSMGEQYF
TGTGCCAGCCACCCAACTAGCGGGTCAATGGGGGAGCAGTACTTC
>TRBV18|TRBD2|TRBJ2-1|-
CASSPFSGTRGDNEQFF
TGTGCCAGCTCACCGTTCAGCGGGACTAGGGGTGACAATGAGCAGTTCTTC
>TRBV27|TRBD2|TRBJ2-1|-
CASSLYPPGLAGGNNEQFF
TGTGCCAGCAGTTTATACCCCCCGGGGTTAGCGGGGGGGAACAATGAGCAGTTCTTC
>TRBV6-1|-|TRBJ1-5|-
CASSEGAVNQPQHF
TGTGCCAGTAGTGAAGGGGCAGTCAATCAGCCCCAGCATTTT
>TRBV5-4|TRBD2|TRBJ2-3|-
CASSSGVAGDTQYF
TGTGCCAGCAGCTCTGGGGTAGCGGGAGATACGCAGTATTTT
>TRBV5-4|-|TRBJ2-3|-
CASSGGPITDTQYF
TGTGCCAGCAGCGGGGGACCCATCACAGATACGCAGTATTTT
>TRBV7-8|-|TRBJ2-3|-
CASSLLWDTQYF
TGTGCCAGCAGCTTATTATGGGATACGCAGTATTTT
>TRBV29-1|TRBD2|TRBJ2-1|-
CSVSGTSRYEQFF
TGCAGCGTTTCCGGGACTAGCAGGTATGAGCAGTTCTTC
>TRBV29-1|-|TRBJ1-2|few
CSVVDWSVRGYTF
TGCAGCGTTGTGGATTGGAGCGTTCGGGGCTACACCTTC
>TRBV30|-|TRBJ2-2|many
CAWSVQQNTGELFF
TGTGCCTGGAGTGTACAACAGAACACCGGGGAGCTGTTTTTT
>TRBV4-3|-|TRBJ2-1|few
CASSQEGATLDEQFF
TGCGCCAGCAGCCAAGAAGGGGCCACCCTGGATGAGCAGTTCTTC
>TRBV7-3|-|TRBJ2-1|few
CATAYEASSYNEQFF
TGTGCCACAGCGTATGAGGCCAGCTCCTACAATGAGCAGTTCTTC
>TRBV6-1|-|TRBJ2-2|-
CASMPSNTGELFF
TGTGCCAGCATGCCTTCGAACACCGGGGAGCTGTTTTTT
>TRBV1|-|TRBJ2-7|-
CTSSQEEVPYEQYF
TGCACCAGCAGCCAAGAAGAAGTCCCCTACGAGCAGTACTTC
>TRBV11-3|TRBD2|TRBJ2-3|-
CASSLLAGVDTQYF
TGTGCCAGCAGCTTACTAGCGGGAGTGGATACGCAGTATTTT
>TRBV5-1|-|TRBJ2-7|once
CASSSAGNYEQYF
TGCGCCAGCAGCTCGGCAGGAAACTACGAGCAGTACTTC
>TRBV28|-|TRBJ1-1|-
CASSPAGRNTEAFF
TGTGCCAGCAGTCCAGCCGGGAGGAACACTGAAGCTTTCTTT
>TRBV28|-|TRBJ1-5|-
CATQGPNQPQHF
TGTGCCACCCAGGGCCCCAATCAGCCCCAGCATTTT
>TRBV27|TRBD2|TRBJ2-7|-
CASSLSTSGTSYEQYF
TGTGCCAGCAGTTTATCGACTAGCGGGACTTCCTACGAGCAGTACTTC
>TRBV25-1|-|TRBJ2-1|-
CASSLMERVEQFF
TGTGCCAGCAGCTTGATGGAGAGAGTTGAGCAGTTCTTC
>TRBV5-6|TRBD1|TRBJ2-5|-
CASSIWDREQETQYF
TGTGCCAGCAGCATATGGGACAGGGAGCAAGAGACCCAGTACTTC
>TRBV14|TRBD2|TRBJ2-1|-
CASSQGRTSGRGNEQFF
TGTGCCAGCAGCCAAGGTCGGACTAGCGGGAGGGGAAATGAGCAGTTCTTC
>TRBV7-2|-|TRBJ1-1|-
CASSLGSRGTEAFF
TGTGCCAGCAGCTTAGGGAGCAGGGGAACTGAAGCTTTCTTT
>TRBV11-2|-|TRBJ1-1|-
CASSLAGRLNTEAFF
TGTGCCAGCAGCTTAGCGGGCAGGCTGAACACTGAAGCTTTCTTT
>TRBV28|TRBD1|TRBJ2-7|-
CASSLSQGAGEQYF
TGTGCCAGCAGTTTATCCCAGGGGGCTGGTGAGCAGTACTTC
>TRBV28|-|TRBJ2-7|-
CASSSVAGPLIDEQYF
TGTGCCAGCAGTTCAGTCGCGGGCCCGCTAATCGACGAGCAGTACTTC
>TRBV7-3|-|TRBJ2-1|-
CASSSERYNEQFF
TGTGCCAGCAGCTCCGAGCGGTACAATGAGCAGTTCTTC
>TRBV4-2|TRBD1|TRBJ2-1|-
CASSQGEGQAYNEQFF
TGTGCCAGCAGCCAAGGAGAAGGACAGGCATACAATGAGCAGTTCTTC